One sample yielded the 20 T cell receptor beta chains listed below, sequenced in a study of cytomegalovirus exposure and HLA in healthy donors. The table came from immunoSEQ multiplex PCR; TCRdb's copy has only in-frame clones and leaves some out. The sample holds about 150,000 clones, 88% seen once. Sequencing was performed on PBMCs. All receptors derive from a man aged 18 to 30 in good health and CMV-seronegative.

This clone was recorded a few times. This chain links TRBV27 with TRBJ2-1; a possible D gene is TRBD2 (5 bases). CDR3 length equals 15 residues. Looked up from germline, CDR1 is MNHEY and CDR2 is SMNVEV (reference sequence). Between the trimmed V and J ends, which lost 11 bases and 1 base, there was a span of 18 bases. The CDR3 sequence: CAALPRSVSYNEQFF. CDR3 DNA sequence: TGTGCCGCGTTGCCTCGTAGCGTGTCCTACAATGAGCAGTTCTTC.

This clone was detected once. CDR3 bases: TGTGCCAGCAGCTTAGCTAGCGGGAGGGCCAACGAGCAGTTCTTC. The encoded protein is CASSLASGRANEQFF. The rearrangement uses TRBV11-2 and TRBJ2-1, with 12 bases that match TRBD2. The CDR3 contains 15 residues. V gave up 1 base and J gave up 10 bases; unmatched junction bases: 5. Germline V gene data show CDR1 as SGHAT and CDR2 as FQNNGV.

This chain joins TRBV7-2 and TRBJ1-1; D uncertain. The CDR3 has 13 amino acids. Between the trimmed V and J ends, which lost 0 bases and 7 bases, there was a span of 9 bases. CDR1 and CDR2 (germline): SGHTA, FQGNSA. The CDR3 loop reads CASSLARQNEAFF. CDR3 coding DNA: TGTGCCAGCAGCTTAGCGAGGCAGAATGAAGCTTTCTTT.

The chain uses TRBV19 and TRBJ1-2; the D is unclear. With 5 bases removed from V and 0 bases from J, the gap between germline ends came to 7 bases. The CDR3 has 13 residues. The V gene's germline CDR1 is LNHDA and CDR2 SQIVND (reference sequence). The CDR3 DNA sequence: TGTGCCAGTAGTGAACAGTCTAACTATGGCTACACCTTC. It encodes CASSEQSNYGYTF.

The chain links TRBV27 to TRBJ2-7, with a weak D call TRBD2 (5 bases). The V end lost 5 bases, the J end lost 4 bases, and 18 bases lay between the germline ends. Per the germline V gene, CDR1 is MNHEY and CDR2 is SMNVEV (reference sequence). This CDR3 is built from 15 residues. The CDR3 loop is CASSLVWGARYEQYF. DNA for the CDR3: TGTGCCAGCAGTCTCGTCTGGGGAGCTCGTTACGAGCAGTACTTC.

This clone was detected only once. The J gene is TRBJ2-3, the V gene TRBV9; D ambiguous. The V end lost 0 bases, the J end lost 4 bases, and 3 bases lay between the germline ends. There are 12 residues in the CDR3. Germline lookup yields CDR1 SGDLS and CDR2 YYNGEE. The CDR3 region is CASSVVADTQYF. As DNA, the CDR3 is TGTGCCAGCAGCGTAGTCGCAGATACGCAGTATTTT.

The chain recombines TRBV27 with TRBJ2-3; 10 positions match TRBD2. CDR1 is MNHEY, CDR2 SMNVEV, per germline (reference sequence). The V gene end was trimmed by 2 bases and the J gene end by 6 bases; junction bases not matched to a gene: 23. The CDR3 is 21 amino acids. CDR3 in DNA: TGTGCCAGCAGTTTAAGCCGCCCCCAGAAGCGGGAGGGCCATGGTAGGGATACGCAGTATTTT. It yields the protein CASSLSRPQKREGHGRDTQYF.

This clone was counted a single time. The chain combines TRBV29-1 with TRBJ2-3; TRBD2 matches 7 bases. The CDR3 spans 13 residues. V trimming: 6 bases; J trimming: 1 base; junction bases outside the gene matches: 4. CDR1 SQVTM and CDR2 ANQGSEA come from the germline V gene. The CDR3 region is CSVVSGGTDTQYF. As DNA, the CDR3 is TGCAGCGTGGTAAGCGGGGGCACAGATACGCAGTATTTT.

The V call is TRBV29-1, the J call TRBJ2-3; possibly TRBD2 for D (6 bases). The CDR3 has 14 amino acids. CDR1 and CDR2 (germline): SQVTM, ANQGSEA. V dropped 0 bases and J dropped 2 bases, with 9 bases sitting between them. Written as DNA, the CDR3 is TGCAGCGTTGAAGAGGGGGGATTCACAGATACGCAGTATTTT. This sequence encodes CSVEEGGFTDTQYF.

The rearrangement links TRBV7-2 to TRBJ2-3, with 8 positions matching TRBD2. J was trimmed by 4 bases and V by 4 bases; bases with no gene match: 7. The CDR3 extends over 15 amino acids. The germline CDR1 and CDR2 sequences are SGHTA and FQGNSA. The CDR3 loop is CASSSGGGEPDTQYF. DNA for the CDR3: TGTGCCAGCAGCTCCGGGGGGGGTGAGCCAGATACGCAGTATTTT.

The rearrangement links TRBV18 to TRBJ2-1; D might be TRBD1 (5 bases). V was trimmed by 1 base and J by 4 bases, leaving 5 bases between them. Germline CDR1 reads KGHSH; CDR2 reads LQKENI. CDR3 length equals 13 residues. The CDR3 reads CASSPQGYNEQFF. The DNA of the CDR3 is TGTGCCAGCTCACCACAGGGGTACAATGAGCAGTTCTTC.

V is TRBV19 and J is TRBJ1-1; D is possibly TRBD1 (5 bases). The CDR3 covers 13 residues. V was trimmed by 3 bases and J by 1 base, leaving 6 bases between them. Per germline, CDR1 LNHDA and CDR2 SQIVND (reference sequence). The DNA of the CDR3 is TGTGCCAGTAGTATGGACACGAACACTGAAGCTTTCTTT. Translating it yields CASSMDTNTEAFF.

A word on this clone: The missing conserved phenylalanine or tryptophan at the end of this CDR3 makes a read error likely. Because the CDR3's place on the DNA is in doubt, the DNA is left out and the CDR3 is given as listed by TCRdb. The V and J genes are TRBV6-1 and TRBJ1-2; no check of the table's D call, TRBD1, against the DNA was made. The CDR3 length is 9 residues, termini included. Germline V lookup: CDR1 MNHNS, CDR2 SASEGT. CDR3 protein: CASGRTGPI.

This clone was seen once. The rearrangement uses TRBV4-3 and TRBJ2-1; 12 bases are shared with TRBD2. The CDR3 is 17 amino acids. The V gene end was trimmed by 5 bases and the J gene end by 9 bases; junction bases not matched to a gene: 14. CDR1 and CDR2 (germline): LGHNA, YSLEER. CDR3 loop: CASSEHRALAGGGEQFF. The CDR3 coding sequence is TGCGCCAGCAGCGAGCATCGGGCACTAGCGGGAGGAGGTGAGCAGTTCTTC.

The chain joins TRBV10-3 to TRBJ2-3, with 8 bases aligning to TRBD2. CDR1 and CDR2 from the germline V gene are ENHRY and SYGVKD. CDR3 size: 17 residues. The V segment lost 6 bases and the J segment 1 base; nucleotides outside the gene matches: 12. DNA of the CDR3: TGTGCCATCAGGCCTTCGACGGGGGGGCAGGGCACAGATACGCAGTATTTT. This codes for CAIRPSTGGQGTDTQYF.

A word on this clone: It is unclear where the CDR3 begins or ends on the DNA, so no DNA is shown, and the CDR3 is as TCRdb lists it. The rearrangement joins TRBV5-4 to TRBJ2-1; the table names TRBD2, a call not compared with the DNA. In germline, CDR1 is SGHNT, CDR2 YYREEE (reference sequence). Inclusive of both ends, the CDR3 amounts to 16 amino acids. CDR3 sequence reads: CASILVGGGSYNEQFF.

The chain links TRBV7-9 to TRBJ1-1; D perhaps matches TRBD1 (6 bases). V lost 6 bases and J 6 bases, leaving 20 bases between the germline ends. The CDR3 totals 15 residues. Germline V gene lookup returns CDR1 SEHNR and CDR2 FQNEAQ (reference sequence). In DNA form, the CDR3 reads TGTGCCAGCAGACCCGCCCAGGGGCGGCTCTCTGAAGCTTTCTTT. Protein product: CASRPAQGRLSEAFF. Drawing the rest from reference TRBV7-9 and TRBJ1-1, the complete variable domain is DTGVSQNPRHKITKRGQNVTFRCDPISEHNRLYWYRQTLGQGPEFLTYFQNEAQLEKSRLLSDRFSAERPKGSFSTLEIQRTEQGDSAMYLCASRPAQGRLSEAFFGQGTRLTVV.

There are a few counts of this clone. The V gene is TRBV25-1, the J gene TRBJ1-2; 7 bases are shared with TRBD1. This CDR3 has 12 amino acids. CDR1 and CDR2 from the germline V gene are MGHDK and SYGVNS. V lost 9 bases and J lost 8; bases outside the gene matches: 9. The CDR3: CASKTGTRGYTF. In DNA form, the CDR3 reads TGTGCCAGTAAGACAGGGACTCGAGGCTACACCTTC.

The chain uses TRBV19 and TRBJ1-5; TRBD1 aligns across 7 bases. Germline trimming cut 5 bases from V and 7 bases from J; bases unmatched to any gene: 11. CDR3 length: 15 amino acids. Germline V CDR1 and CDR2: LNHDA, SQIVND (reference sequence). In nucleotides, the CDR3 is TGTGCCAGTAGTCCCGGGGGCAGGGGGGCCCAGCCCCAGCATTTT. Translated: CASSPGGRGAQPQHF.

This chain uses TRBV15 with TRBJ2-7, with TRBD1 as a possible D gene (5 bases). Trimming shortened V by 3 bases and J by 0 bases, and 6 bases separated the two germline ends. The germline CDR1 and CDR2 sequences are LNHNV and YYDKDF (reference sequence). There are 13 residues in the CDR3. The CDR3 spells CATSSRASYEQYF. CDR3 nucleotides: TGTGCCACCAGCAGCAGGGCCTCCTACGAGCAGTACTTC.